These T cell receptor beta chains were read from a single sample in a study of blood T cell repertoires in COVID-19. The data were produced by immunoSEQ multiplex PCR, yet TCRdb's version contains in-frame clones alone and is incomplete. The sample shows 300,000 to 400,000 clones, 88% of them seen only once. The sample consisted of peripheral blood. All receptors derive from a woman in her 30s with COVID-19, enrolled during active disease. Both conserved end residues are part of each CDR3. Fields, in order: V gene, CDR3 protein.

V gene: TRBV5-1
CDR3 protein: CASSDLRQGSEKLFF

V gene: TRBV19
CDR3 protein: CASSIGGRGANVLTF

V gene: TRBV7-2
CDR3 protein: CASSSARGSNQPQHF

V gene: TRBV5-1
CDR3 protein: CASSQGTGNTEAFF

V gene: TRBV5-1
CDR3 protein: CASSLEAGGGYGYTF

V gene: TRBV28
CDR3 protein: CASSFERTATGYGYTF

V gene: TRBV6-5
CDR3 protein: CASSKRDINEQYF

V gene: TRBV9
CDR3 protein: CASSSPFGGAEQFF

V gene: TRBV6-5
CDR3 protein: CASSIRDRGDYGYTF

V gene: TRBV5-4
CDR3 protein: CASSFQGNEKLFF

V gene: TRBV7-2
CDR3 protein: CASSLGRRHGELFF

V gene: TRBV7-2
CDR3 protein: CASSSMRVEAFF

V gene: TRBV2
CDR3 protein: CASSRPGLQYNEQFF

V gene: TRBV5-1
CDR3 protein: CASSLVTGAYTF

V gene: TRBV5-1
CDR3 protein: CASSLADRSYNEQFF

V gene: TRBV5-1
CDR3 protein: CASSWPLQGSKNIQYF

V gene: TRBV3-1/TRBV3-2
CDR3 protein: CASSQDTGWDEQFF

V gene: TRBV6-6
CDR3 protein: CASSYQGFNYGYTF

V gene: TRBV5-5
CDR3 protein: CASSGQSSGNTIYF

V gene: TRBV2
CDR3 protein: CASGPHGGRGSEAFF

V gene: TRBV19
CDR3 protein: CASLGGYYGYTF

V gene: TRBV2
CDR3 protein: CASKQGQGNYNEQFF

V gene: TRBV23-1
CDR3 protein: CASSLHRDKGRVADYGYTF

V gene: TRBV5-1
CDR3 protein: CASSLAPGANEQFF

V gene: TRBV9
CDR3 protein: CASSVRDRGFYEQYF

V gene: TRBV7-9
CDR3 protein: CASTSRGNSPLHF

V gene: TRBV4-1
CDR3 protein: CASSHRTGRKANYGYTF

V gene: TRBV7-2
CDR3 protein: CASSLVQGALGTGELFF

V gene: TRBV19
CDR3 protein: CASRDRGITSTDTQYF

V gene: TRBV24-1
CDR3 protein: CATNYRGRVYNSPLHF

V gene: TRBV28
CDR3 protein: CASSPRPGQGASGYTF

V gene: TRBV7-3
CDR3 protein: CASSSSLGGEQFF

V gene: TRBV7-9
CDR3 protein: CASSAREGVIGEKLFF